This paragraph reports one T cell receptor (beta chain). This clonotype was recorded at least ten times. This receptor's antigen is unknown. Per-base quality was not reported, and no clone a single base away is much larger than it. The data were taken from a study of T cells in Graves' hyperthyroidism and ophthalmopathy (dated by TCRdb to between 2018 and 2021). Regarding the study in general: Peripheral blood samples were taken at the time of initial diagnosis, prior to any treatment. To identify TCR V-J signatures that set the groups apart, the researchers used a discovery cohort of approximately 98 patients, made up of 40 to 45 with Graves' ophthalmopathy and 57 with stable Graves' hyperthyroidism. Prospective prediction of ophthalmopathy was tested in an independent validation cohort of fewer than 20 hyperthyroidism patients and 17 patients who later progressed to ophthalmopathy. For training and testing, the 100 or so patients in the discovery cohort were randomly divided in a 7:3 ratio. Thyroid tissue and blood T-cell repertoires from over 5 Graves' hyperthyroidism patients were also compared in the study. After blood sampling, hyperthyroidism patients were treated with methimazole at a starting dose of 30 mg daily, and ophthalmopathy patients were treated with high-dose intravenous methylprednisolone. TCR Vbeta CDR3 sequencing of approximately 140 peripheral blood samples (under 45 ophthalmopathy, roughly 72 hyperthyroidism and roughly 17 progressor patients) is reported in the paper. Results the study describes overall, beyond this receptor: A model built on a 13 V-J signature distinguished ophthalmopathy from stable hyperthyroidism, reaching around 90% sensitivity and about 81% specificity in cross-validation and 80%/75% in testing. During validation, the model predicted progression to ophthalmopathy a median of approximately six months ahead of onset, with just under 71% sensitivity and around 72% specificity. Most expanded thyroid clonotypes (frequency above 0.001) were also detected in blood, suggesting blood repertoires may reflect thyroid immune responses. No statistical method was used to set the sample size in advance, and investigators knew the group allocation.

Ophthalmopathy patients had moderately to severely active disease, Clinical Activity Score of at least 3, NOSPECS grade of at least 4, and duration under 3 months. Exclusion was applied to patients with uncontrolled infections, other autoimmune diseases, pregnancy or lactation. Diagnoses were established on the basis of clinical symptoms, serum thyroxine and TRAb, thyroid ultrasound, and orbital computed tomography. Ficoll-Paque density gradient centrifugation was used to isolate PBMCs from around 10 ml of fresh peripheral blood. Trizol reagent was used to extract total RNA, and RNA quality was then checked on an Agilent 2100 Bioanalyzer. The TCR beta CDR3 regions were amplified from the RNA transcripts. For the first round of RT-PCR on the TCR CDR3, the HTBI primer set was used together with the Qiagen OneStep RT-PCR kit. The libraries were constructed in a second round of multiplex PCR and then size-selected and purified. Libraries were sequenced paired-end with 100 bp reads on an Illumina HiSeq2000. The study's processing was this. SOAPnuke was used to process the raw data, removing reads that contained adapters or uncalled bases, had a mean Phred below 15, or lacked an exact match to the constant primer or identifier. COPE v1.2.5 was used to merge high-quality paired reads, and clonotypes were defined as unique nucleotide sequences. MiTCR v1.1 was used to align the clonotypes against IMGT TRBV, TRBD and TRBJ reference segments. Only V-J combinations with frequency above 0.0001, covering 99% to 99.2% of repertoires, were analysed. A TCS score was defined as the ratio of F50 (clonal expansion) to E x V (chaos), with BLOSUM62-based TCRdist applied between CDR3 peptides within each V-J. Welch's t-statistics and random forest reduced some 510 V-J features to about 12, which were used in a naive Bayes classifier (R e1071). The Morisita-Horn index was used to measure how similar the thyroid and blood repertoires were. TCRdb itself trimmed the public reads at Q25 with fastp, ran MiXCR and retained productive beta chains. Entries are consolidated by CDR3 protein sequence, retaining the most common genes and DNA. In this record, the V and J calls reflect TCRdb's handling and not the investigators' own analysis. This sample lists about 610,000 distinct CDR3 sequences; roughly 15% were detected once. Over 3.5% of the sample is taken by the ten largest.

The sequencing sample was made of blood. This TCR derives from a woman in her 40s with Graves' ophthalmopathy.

The CDR3 protein: CASSETGGEWYGYTF. The nucleotide sequence reads as follows: TGTGCCAGCAGTGAGACAGGGGGTGAATGGTATGGCTACACCTTC. The rearrangement combines TRBV6-4 with TRBJ1-2; 9 bases in the middle match TRBD1. CDR1 MRHNA and CDR2 SNTAGT were looked up in the germline V gene. The CDR3 runs 15 amino acids, cysteine and phenylalanine included. This entry keeps only the CDR3 DNA: 45 bases, framed from base 1. The junction shows trimming of 3 bases on V and 5 bases on J, and the gene matches do not reach 7 bases of it.